One and the same sample provided the 18 T cell receptor beta chains below, sequenced in a study of OX40 agonist ivuxolimab in advanced cancers. Sequencing used immunoSEQ multiplex PCR; TCRdb keeps in-frame clones, though not all of them. The data show about 73,000 clones, about 89% seen once. The material was CD4+ or CD8+ T cells sorted from blood, obtained in a trial of the OX40 agonist ivuxolimab. The receptors stem from an adult with an advanced solid tumor such as melanoma, head and neck, liver or kidney cancer.

This chain links TRBV6-1 with TRBJ2-1; 9 bases match TRBD2. The trim removed 7 bases at V and 3 bases at J, leaving 7 bases unmatched. The CDR3 length is 15 residues. Germline V gene sequence: CDR1 MNHNS, CDR2 SASEGT. CDR3 nucleotides: TGTGCCAGCACCTTAGCGGGAGCGGGCTACAATGAGCAGTTCTTC. It yields the protein CASTLAGAGYNEQFF.

The chain uses TRBV11-2 and TRBJ2-7, with 9 bases lining up with TRBD1. Germline loops: CDR1 SGHAT, CDR2 FQNNGV. CDR3 length equals 14 residues. V gave up 4 bases and J gave up 6 bases; unmatched junction bases: 7. The CDR3 nucleotides read TGTGCCAGCAGCTCCGGGGGACAGGGACGCGAGCAGTACTTC. Its protein is CASSSGGQGREQYF.

The chain joins TRBV27 to TRBJ1-4; weak D call: TRBD1 (5 bases). CDR1 and CDR2 (germline): MNHEY, SMNVEV (reference sequence). With 8 bases removed from V and 3 bases from J, the gap between germline ends came to 19 bases. This CDR3 has 16 amino acids. The CDR3, as DNA: TGTGCCAGCGCCATCCTAGCGTGGGGGGCTAATGAAAAACTGTTTTTT. Translation: CASAILAWGANEKLFF.

The CDR3 bases are TGTGCCAGCAGTCTGGCAGGGGCGGGGACCTACGAGCAGTACTTC. Protein product: CASSLAGAGTYEQYF. The rearrangement links TRBV6-5 to TRBJ2-7, with D possibly being TRBD1 or TRBD2 (6 bases each). The CDR3 is made up of 15 amino acids. Per the germline V gene, CDR1 is MNHEY and CDR2 is SVGAGI. Trimming left V 5 bases short and J 2 bases short, with 16 bases between.

The chain couples TRBV11-3 to TRBJ2-7; unclear D gene. Per the germline V gene, CDR1 is SGHNT and CDR2 is YENEEA. The CDR3 loop spans 13 amino acids. Trimming pared 8 bases from V and 2 bases from J, leaving 13 bases between. CDR3 sequence reads: CASSSGETYEQYF. Written as DNA, the CDR3 is TGTGCCAGCTCCAGTGGCGAAACCTACGAGCAGTACTTC.

The chain carries TRBV9 and TRBJ1-4, with TRBD1 as a possible D gene (5 bases). Trimming stripped 0 bases from V and 4 bases from J, with 13 bases between. The CDR3 has 16 amino acids. Germline V lookup: CDR1 SGDLS, CDR2 YYNGEE. CDR3 loop: CASSVGIGAGNEKLFF. The DNA of the CDR3 is TGTGCCAGCAGCGTAGGCATAGGGGCGGGTAATGAAAAACTGTTTTTT.

V usage is TRBV28 and J usage is TRBJ2-1; TRBD2 might be the D (6 bases). Germline-derived CDR1 and CDR2 are MDHEN and SYDVKM. The CDR3 covers 14 residues. The V gene lost 2 bases and the J gene lost 10 bases, with 15 bases spanning the gap. CDR3 sequence: CASSLGGSSREQFF. CDR3 nucleotides: TGTGCCAGCAGTTTAGGGGGGAGTAGCAGGGAGCAGTTCTTC.

V usage is TRBV7-2 and J usage is TRBJ2-7; 10 nucleotides agree with TRBD1. Germline assignment: CDR1 SGHTA and CDR2 FQGNSA. There are 16 residues in the CDR3. V dropped 5 bases and J dropped 2; count of bases not matched to a gene: 9. The chain's CDR3 is CASSQRDRGRPYEQYF. The CDR3 DNA is TGTGCCAGCAGCCAGCGGGACAGGGGAAGGCCCTACGAGCAGTACTTC.

The J gene is TRBJ1-4, the V gene TRBV28, with D possibly matching TRBD1 (6 bases). Deletions cut 4 bases from V and 3 bases from J, with 12 bases between. The CDR3 has 15 amino acids. Germline V lookup: CDR1 MDHEN, CDR2 SYDVKM. Here the CDR3 reads CASSSGAGANEKLFF. The CDR3 nucleotides read TGTGCCAGCAGTTCAGGGGCAGGGGCTAATGAAAAACTGTTTTTT.

The genes are TRBV19 and TRBJ1-1, with D perhaps TRBD1 (6 bases). Trimming took off 5 bases at V and 5 bases at J, with 15 bases between the two ends. Germline V gives CDR1 LNHDA, CDR2 SQIVND (reference sequence). The CDR3 is made up of 14 amino acids. This CDR3 is CASSSQGRETEAFF. CDR3 nucleotide sequence: TGTGCCAGTAGTTCACAGGGTAGGGAAACTGAAGCTTTCTTT.

The chain carries TRBV28 and TRBJ1-2, with D tentatively TRBD1 (5 bases). The V end was cut by 6 bases, the J end by 0 bases, with 14 bases between. Germline assignment: CDR1 MDHEN and CDR2 SYDVKM. The length of the CDR3 is 15 residues. CDR3 amino acids: CASRRQITANYGYTF. The CDR3 region has the DNA TGTGCCAGCAGGCGACAGATTACAGCTAACTATGGCTACACCTTC.

This clone appeared a few times. The V and J genes are TRBV5-8 and TRBJ1-5; D call uncertain. V was pared by 0 bases and J by 11 bases, with 6 bases between. CDR1 and CDR2 (germline): SGHTS, YDEGEE. The CDR3 length is 11 residues. DNA for the CDR3: TGTGCCAGCAGCTTGGATAGGACCCAGCATTTT. Protein: CASSLDRTQHF.

V usage is TRBV6-6 and J usage is TRBJ1-3, with a tentative D call TRBD1 (5 bases). The germline V gene has CDR1 MNHNY and CDR2 SVGAGI (reference sequence). With 6 bases removed from V and 0 bases from J, the gap between germline ends came to 9 bases. The CDR3 has 14 amino acids. Here the CDR3 reads CASRTGGSGNTIYF. CDR3 sequence (DNA): TGTGCCAGCAGGACCGGGGGCTCTGGAAACACCATATATTTT.

The V call is TRBV20-1, the J call TRBJ2-1; either TRBD1 or TRBD2 may supply D (5 bases each). Trimming pared 8 bases from V and 7 bases from J, leaving 9 bases between. Per the germline V gene, CDR1 is DFQATT and CDR2 is SNEGSKA (reference sequence). The CDR3 is 10 amino acids. CDR3 DNA: TGCAGTCTAGGGACGAATGAGCAGTTCTTC. Protein sequence: CSLGTNEQFF.

V usage is TRBV6-1 and J usage is TRBJ1-2, with D hard to call. CDR1 MNHNS and CDR2 SASEGT come from the germline V gene. Trimming pared 8 bases from V and 4 bases from J, leaving 11 bases between. The CDR3 consists of 12 residues. DNA for the CDR3: TGTGCCAGCGGGATTATCGGCTATGGCTACACCTTC. Translation: CASGIIGYGYTF.

The chain has TRBV5-4 and TRBJ1-2; D gene uncertain. The CDR3 is made up of 15 amino acids. CDR1 SGHNT and CDR2 YYREEE come from the germline V gene (reference sequence). Trimming removed 3 bases from V and 1 base from J, with 13 bases in between. CDR3 protein: CASSSVAVNNYGYTF. The CDR3 nucleotides read TGTGCCAGCAGCTCCGTCGCGGTGAATAACTATGGCTACACCTTC.

V is TRBV7-3 and J is TRBJ2-5; possibly TRBD2 for D (6 bases). The CDR3 contains 13 residues. Germline V gives CDR1 SGHTA, CDR2 FQGTGA. Trimming removed 4 bases at V and 4 bases at J, with 10 bases between. CDR3 region: CASSSTGGETQYF. In nucleotides, the CDR3 is TGTGCCAGCAGCTCCACCGGGGGAGAGACCCAGTACTTC. Full variable domain (remainder filled in from reference TRBV7-3 and TRBJ2-5): GAGVSQTPSNKVTEKGKYVELRCDPISGHTALYWYRQSLGQGPEFLIYFQGTGAADDSGLPNDRFFAVRPEGSVSTLKIQRTERGDSAVYLCASSSTGGETQYFGPGTRLLVL.

Only one count was recorded for this clone. The rearrangement uses TRBV4-2 and TRBJ2-7; D is unclear. The germline CDR1 and CDR2 sequences are LGHNA and YNFKEQ. CDR3 length equals 15 residues. V lost 4 bases to trimming and J lost 4 bases, with 17 bases between them. CDR3 in amino acids: CASSRDLGNWYEQYF. The CDR3 coding sequence is TGTGCCAGCAGCCGCGACCTAGGGAATTGGTACGAGCAGTACTTC.